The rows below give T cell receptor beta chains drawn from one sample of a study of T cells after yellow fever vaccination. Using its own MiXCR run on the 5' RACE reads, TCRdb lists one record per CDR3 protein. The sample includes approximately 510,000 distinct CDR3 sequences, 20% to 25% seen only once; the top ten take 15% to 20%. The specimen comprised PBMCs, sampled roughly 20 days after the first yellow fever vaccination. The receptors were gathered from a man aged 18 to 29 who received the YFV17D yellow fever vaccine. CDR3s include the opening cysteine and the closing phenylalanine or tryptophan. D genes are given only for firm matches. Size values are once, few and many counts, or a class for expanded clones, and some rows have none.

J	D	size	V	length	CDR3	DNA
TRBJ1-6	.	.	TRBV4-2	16	CAMGPMKGSYNSPLHF	TGTGCCATGGGCCCCATGAAGGGCTCCTATAATTCACCCCTCCACTTT
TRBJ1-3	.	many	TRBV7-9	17	CASRYNRDTSSGNTIYF	TGTGCCAGCAGATATAACCGGGACACATCTTCTGGAAACACCATATATTTT
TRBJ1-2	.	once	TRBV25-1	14	CASEGAGGRYGYTF	TGTGCCAGCGAAGGGGCTGGGGGCCGATATGGCTACACCTTC
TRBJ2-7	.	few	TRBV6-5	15	CASSYRGGVRYEQYF	TGTGCCAGCAGTTACAGGGGCGGGGTAAGATACGAGCAGTACTTC
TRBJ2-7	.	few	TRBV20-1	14	CSARDFNRAGEQYF	TGCAGTGCTAGAGATTTTAACAGGGCGGGCGAGCAGTACTTC
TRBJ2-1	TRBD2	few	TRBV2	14	CASSAGTRLNEQFF	TGTGCCAGCAGTGCCGGGACTAGATTAAATGAGCAGTTCTTC
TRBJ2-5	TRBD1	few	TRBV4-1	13	CASGTGSGETQYF	TGCGCCAGCGGGACAGGGAGTGGAGAGACCCAGTACTTC
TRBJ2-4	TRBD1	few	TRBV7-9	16	CASSSFGTGSRNIQYF	TGTGCCAGCAGCTCGTTCGGGACAGGGAGTCGAAACATTCAGTACTTC
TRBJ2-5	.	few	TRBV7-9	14	CASSLLPRVETQYF	TGTGCCAGCAGCTTACTTCCCAGGGTTGAGACCCAGTACTTC
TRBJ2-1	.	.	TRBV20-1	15	CSASLAGANYNEQFF	TGCAGTGCTAGTCTCGCGGGGGCCAACTACAATGAGCAGTTCTTC
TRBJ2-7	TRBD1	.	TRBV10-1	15	CASSPGTGETYEQYF	TGCGCCAGCAGTCCCGGGACAGGGGAAACCTACGAGCAGTACTTC
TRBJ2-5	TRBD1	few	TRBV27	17	CASSRLRDRHTQETQYF	TGTGCCAGCAGCCGACTCCGGGACAGACATACCCAAGAGACCCAGTACTTC
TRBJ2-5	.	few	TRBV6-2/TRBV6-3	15	CASSPLMNLQETQYF	TGTGCCAGCAGTCCCCTTATGAACCTCCAAGAGACCCAGTACTTC
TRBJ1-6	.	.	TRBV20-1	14	CSARTGMYNSPLHF	TGCAGTGCTAGAACGGGGATGTATAATTCACCCCTCCACTTT
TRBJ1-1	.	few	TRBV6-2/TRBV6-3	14	CASNAYGANTEAFF	TGTGCCAGCAATGCGTACGGGGCGAACACTGAAGCTTTCTTT
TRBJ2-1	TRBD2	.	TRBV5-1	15	CASSHQVAGRNEQFF	TGCGCCAGCAGCCATCAGGTAGCGGGGCGCAATGAGCAGTTCTTC
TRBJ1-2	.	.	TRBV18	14	CASSQGTLNYGYTF	TGTGCCAGCTCACAGGGGACGTTGAACTATGGCTACACCTTC
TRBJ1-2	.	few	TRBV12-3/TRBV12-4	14	CASSSQGFNYGYTF	TGTGCCAGCAGTTCCCAGGGATTTAACTATGGCTACACCTTC
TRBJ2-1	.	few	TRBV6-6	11	CASSLALEQFF	TGTGCCAGCAGCCTCGCTCTAGAGCAGTTCTTC
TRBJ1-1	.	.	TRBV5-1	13	CASSFFYGAEAFF	TGCGCCAGCAGCTTTTTTTACGGGGCGGAGGCTTTCTTT
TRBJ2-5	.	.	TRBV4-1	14	CASSQVGTAGTQYF	TGCGCCAGCAGCCAAGTTGGGACGGCCGGGACCCAGTACTTC
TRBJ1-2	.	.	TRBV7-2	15	CASSPDFVTGYGYTF	TGTGCCAGCAGCCCAGACTTTGTAACGGGGTATGGCTACACCTTC
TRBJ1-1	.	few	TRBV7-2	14	CASSLAGKYTEAFF	TGTGCCAGCAGCTTAGCCGGAAAATACACTGAAGCTTTCTTT
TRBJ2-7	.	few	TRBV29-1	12	CSSRLGNGEQYF	TGCAGCTCAAGATTGGGGAATGGCGAGCAGTACTTC
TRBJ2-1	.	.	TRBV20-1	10	CSAFDNEQFF	TGCAGTGCTTTCGACAATGAGCAGTTCTTC
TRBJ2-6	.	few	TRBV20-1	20	CSASTLLVPPLPPGANVLTF	TGCAGTGCTAGCACTCTACTAGTTCCGCCCCTCCCTCCGGGGGCCAACGTCCTGACTTTC
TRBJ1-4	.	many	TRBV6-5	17	CASSYSKIPGSNEKLFF	TGTGCCAGCAGTTACTCGAAAATTCCTGGGTCGAATGAAAAACTGTTTTTT
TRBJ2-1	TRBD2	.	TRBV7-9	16	CASSFPLADPDNEQFF	TGTGCCAGCAGCTTCCCACTAGCGGATCCCGACAATGAGCAGTTCTTC
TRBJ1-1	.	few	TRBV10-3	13	CAISPTVNTEAFF	TGTGCCATCAGTCCCACAGTGAACACTGAAGCTTTCTTT
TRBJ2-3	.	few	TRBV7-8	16	CASSTTRNPHTDTQYF	TGTGCCAGCAGCACCACTAGAAACCCTCACACAGATACGCAGTATTTT
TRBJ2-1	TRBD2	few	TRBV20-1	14	CSASLLLAAAEQFF	TGCAGTGCTAGCCTCCTACTAGCGGCGGCGGAGCAGTTCTTC
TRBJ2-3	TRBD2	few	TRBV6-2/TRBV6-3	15	CASSSTSGGIDTQYF	TGTGCCAGCAGTTCGACTAGCGGGGGTATCGATACGCAGTATTTT
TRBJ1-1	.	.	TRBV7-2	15	CASSTRQYWVTEAFF	TGTGCCAGCAGCACCCGACAGTACTGGGTCACTGAAGCTTTCTTT
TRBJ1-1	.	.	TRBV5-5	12	CASSLLETEAFF	TGTGCCAGCAGCTTATTGGAAACTGAAGCTTTCTTT
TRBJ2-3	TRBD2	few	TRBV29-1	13	CSAELAGADTQYF	TGCAGCGCCGAGCTAGCGGGGGCAGATACGCAGTATTTT